The table lists the clone carrying this T cell receptor (beta chain) with many counts. This specimen comes from a study of early T cells in non-severe SARS-CoV-2 infection. TCRdb re-called the 5' RACE reads through MiXCR, storing one row per CDR3 protein. The table records roughly 48,000 distinct CDR3 sequences, about 4% of them present only once. V was clipped by 2 bases and J by 1 base, with 7 bases between them. Looked up from germline, CDR1 is SGHKS and CDR2 is YYEKEE (reference sequence). This CDR3 comprises 13 residues. What was sequenced was whole blood. The sequence derives from an adult who was a healthcare worker with PCR-confirmed SARS-CoV-2 infection or an uninfected control (not recorded which). The chain links TRBV5-5 to TRBJ2-7; no clear D gene. The CDR3 region is CASSFSLSYEQYF. The CDR3 DNA reads as TGTGCCAGCAGCTTCAGCCTGTCCTACGAGCAGTACTTC.